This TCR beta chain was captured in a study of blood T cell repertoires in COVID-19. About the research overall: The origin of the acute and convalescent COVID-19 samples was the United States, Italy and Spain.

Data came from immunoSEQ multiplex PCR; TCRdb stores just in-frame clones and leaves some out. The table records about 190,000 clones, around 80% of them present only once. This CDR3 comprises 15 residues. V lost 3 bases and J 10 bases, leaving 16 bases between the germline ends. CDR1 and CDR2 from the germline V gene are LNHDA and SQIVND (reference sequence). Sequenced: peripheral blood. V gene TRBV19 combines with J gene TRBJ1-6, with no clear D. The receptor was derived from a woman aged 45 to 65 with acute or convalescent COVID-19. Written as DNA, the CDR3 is TGTGCCAGTAGTATGCTCTCTGTTCGGGGATCACCCCTCCACTTT. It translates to CASSMLSVRGSPLHF.